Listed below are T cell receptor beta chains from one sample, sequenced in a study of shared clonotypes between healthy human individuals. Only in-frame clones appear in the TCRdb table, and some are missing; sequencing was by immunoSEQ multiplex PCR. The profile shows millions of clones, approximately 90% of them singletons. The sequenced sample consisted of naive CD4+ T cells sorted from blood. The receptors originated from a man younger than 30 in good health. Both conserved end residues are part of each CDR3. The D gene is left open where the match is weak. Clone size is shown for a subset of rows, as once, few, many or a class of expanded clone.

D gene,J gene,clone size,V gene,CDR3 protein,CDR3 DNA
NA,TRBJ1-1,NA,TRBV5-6,CASSSLVQLNTEAFF,TGTGCCAGCAGCTCTCTCGTCCAACTGAACACTGAAGCTTTCTTT
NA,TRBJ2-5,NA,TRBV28,CASSLRAGQETQYF,TGTGCCAGCAGTTTAAGGGCAGGTCAAGAGACCCAGTACTTC
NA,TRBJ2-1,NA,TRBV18,CASSPDYRASYNEQFF,TGTGCCAGCTCACCCGACTACAGGGCCTCCTACAATGAGCAGTTCTTC
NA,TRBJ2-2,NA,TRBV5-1,CASRSDAGESNTGELFF,TGCGCCAGCAGGTCGGATGCAGGGGAGTCGAACACCGGGGAGCTGTTTTTT
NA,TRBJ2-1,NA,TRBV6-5,CASSYSDSLNEQFF,TGTGCCAGCAGTTACTCGGACAGCCTAAATGAGCAGTTCTTC
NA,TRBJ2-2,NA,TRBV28,CASSPLAGELFF,TGTGCCAGCAGTCCCTTGGCCGGGGAGCTGTTTTTT
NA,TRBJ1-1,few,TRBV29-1,CSVTQGGTEAFF,TGCAGCGTAACACAGGGAGGCACTGAAGCTTTCTTT
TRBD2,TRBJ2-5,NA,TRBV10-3,CAISAAGGRETQYF,TGTGCCATCAGCGCAGCGGGGGGACGGGAGACCCAGTACTTC
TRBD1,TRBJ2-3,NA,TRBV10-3,CAISGRTGYTDTQYF,TGTGCCATCAGTGGGCGGACAGGATACACAGATACGCAGTATTTT
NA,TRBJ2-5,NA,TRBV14,CASSQVLGGQETQYF,TGTGCCAGCAGCCAAGTTCTAGGGGGCCAAGAGACCCAGTACTTC
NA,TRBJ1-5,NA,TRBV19,CASTRTASNQPQHF,TGTGCCAGTACCCGGACCGCTAGCAATCAGCCCCAGCATTTT
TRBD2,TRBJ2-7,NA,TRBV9,CASSVGTSGIYEQYF,TGTGCCAGCAGCGTAGGGACTAGCGGGATCTACGAGCAGTACTTC
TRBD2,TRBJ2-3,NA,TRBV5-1,CASSLETGTRKGNTDTQYF,TGCGCCAGCAGCTTGGAAACCGGGACTAGAAAGGGGAACACAGATACGCAGTATTTT
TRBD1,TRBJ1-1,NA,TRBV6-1,CASSGQGANTEAFF,TGTGCCAGCAGCGGACAGGGGGCAAACACTGAAGCTTTCTTT
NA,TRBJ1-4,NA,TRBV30,CAWSVQGNEKLFF,TGTGCCTGGAGTGTACAGGGAAACGAAAAACTGTTTTTT
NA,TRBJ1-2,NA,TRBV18,CASSPQDSTNYGYTF,TGTGCCAGCTCACCGCAGGACAGTACTAACTATGGCTACACCTTC
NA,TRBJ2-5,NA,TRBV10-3,CAISDLGETQYF,TGTGCCATCAGTGATCTGGGGGAGACCCAGTACTTC
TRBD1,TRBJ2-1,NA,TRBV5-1,CASSLGVLGTGRYEQFF,TGCGCCAGCAGCTTGGGGGTGTTAGGGACAGGTCGCTATGAGCAGTTCTTC
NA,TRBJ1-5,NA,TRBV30,CAWSGQVPWGNQPQHF,TGTGCCTGGAGTGGACAGGTCCCCTGGGGCAATCAGCCCCAGCATTTT
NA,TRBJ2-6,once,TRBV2,CASSPGGLANVLTF,TGTGCCAGCAGTCCTGGGGGGTTAGCCAACGTCCTGACTTTC
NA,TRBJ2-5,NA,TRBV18,CASSPTLQETQYF,TGTGCCAGCTCGCCGACCCTCCAAGAGACCCAGTACTTC
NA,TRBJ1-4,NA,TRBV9,CASSVVGGADEKLFF,TGTGCCAGCAGCGTAGTCGGGGGGGCGGATGAAAAACTGTTTTTT
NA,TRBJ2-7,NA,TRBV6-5,CASRQFRDRSYEQYF,TGTGCCAGCAGACAATTCCGGGACCGATCCTACGAGCAGTACTTC
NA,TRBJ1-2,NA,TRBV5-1,CASSKGPTQTYGYTF,TGCGCCAGCAGCAAGGGACCAACCCAAACATATGGCTACACCTTC
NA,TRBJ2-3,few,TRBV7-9,CASSLSDTQYF,TGTGCCAGCAGCTTATCCGATACGCAGTATTTT
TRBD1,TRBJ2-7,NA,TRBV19,CASTIGGTGAYEQYF,TGTGCCAGTACCATTGGCGGGACAGGGGCCTACGAGCAGTACTTC
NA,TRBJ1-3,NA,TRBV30,CAWSRGYSGNTIYF,TGTGCCTGGAGTCGCGGATACTCTGGAAACACCATATATTTT
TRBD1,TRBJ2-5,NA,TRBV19,CASPEGAGETQYF,TGTGCCAGTCCTGAGGGGGCGGGAGAGACCCAGTACTTC
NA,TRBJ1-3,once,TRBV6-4,CASSVGRQNSGNTIYF,TGTGCCAGCAGTGTTGGCAGACAAAACTCTGGAAACACCATATATTTT
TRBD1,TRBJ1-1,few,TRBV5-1,CASSLEGQKNTEAFF,TGCGCCAGCAGCTTGGAGGGACAGAAGAACACTGAAGCTTTCTTT
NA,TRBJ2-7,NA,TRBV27,CASSLSVVRNEQYF,TGTGCCAGCAGTTTAAGTGTCGTGAGGAACGAGCAGTACTTC
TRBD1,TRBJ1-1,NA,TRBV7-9,CASSPRDRASGEAFF,TGTGCCAGCAGCCCTAGGGACAGGGCGAGTGGTGAAGCTTTCTTT
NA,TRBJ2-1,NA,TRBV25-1,CASSATLPSYNEQFF,TGTGCCAGCAGTGCGACTCTCCCCTCCTACAATGAGCAGTTCTTC
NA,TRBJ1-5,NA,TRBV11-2,CASSLAGSQGNQPQHF,TGTGCCAGCAGCTTAGCCGGCTCCCAGGGCAATCAGCCCCAGCATTTT
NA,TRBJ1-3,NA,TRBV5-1,CASSLDGAGQGNTIYF,TGCGCCAGCAGCTTGGATGGGGCAGGGCAAGGAAACACCATATATTTT
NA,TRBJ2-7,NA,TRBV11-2,CASSFYSTVPSYYEQYF,TGTGCCAGCAGCTTTTATTCGACAGTCCCGTCCTACTACGAGCAGTACTTC
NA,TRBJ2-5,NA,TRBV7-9,CASSFRTDRETQYF,TGTGCCAGCAGCTTCAGGACTGATAGGGAGACCCAGTACTTC
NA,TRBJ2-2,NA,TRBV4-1,CASSQFLAANTGELFF,TGCGCCAGCAGCCAATTTTTAGCGGCGAACACCGGGGAGCTGTTTTTT
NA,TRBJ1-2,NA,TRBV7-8,CASSAREQAQNGYTF,TGTGCCAGCAGTGCCCGAGAGCAGGCCCAGAATGGCTACACCTTC
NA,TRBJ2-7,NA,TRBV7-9,CASESGVSSYEQYF,TGTGCCAGCGAATCAGGGGTGAGCTCCTACGAGCAGTACTTC
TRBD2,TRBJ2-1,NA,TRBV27,CASLPLGAGNYNEQFF,TGTGCCAGCCTCCCATTGGGAGCGGGGAACTACAATGAGCAGTTCTTC
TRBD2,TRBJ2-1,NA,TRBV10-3,CAITKTTSGKAYNEQFF,TGTGCCATCACCAAGACGACTAGCGGGAAAGCGTACAATGAGCAGTTCTTC
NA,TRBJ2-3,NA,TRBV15,CATSRDATSDTQYF,TGTGCCACCAGCAGAGATGCCACATCAGATACGCAGTATTTT
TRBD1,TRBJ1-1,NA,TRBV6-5,CASSRGGTVQGAFF,TGTGCCAGCAGTCGCGGGGGGACAGTTCAAGGGGCTTTCTTT
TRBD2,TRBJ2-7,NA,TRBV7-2,CASSYGLAITYEQYF,TGTGCCAGCAGCTACGGACTAGCGATAACCTACGAGCAGTACTTC
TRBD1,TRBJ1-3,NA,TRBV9,CASSTQGAQAGNTIYF,TGTGCCAGCAGCACCCAGGGGGCCCAAGCTGGAAACACCATATATTTT
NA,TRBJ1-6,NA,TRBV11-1,CASSLEGSAGGPLHF,TGTGCCAGCAGCTTAGAGGGGTCCGCCGGCGGACCCCTCCACTTT
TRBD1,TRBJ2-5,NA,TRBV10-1,CASSDSNRGVGQETQYF,TGCGCCAGCAGTGACTCGAACAGGGGAGTGGGACAAGAGACCCAGTACTTC
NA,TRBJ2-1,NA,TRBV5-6,CASSLYGSASDEQFF,TGTGCCAGCAGCTTGTACGGTAGCGCCTCGGATGAGCAGTTCTTC
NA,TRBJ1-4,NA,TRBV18,CASSRPQATNEKLFF,TGTGCCAGCTCACGACCGCAGGCAACTAATGAAAAACTGTTTTTT